This T cell receptor (beta chain) was profiled in a study of T cells in Graves' hyperthyroidism and ophthalmopathy. Study summary: Blood was drawn when the patient was first diagnosed and still untreated.

Patients were excluded for uncontrolled infection, other autoimmune disease, pregnancy or lactation. The source of the PBMCs was 10 ml of fresh peripheral blood. General study results and limits: Most clonotypes expanded in thyroid above 0.001 were likewise present in blood.

This clonotype was detected many times. Its antigen is currently unknown. There were TCR beta CDR3 regions amplified from RNA transcripts. HTBI primers were used for first-round RT-PCR of the TCR CDR3. From the multiplex PCR reads, TCRdb called clonotypes with MiXCR, one entry per CDR3 protein. The sample lists fewer than 750,000 distinct CDR3 sequences; roughly 15% were seen once. The CDR3 sequence is 13 residues long. The ends were cut back, 0 bases at V and 4 bases at J, with 6 bases in the middle. CDR1 and CDR2 (germline): ENHRY, SYGVKD. This chain links TRBV10-3 with TRBJ1-1; D unresolved. The sequence was collected from a woman in her forties or fifties with Graves' ophthalmopathy. The specimen was blood. The CDR3 sequence is CAISESRSTEAFF. CDR3 bases: TGTGCCATCAGTGAGTCCAGGAGCACTGAAGCTTTCTTT.